A single sample gave rise to the 17 T cell receptor beta chains below, sequenced in a study of shared clonotypes between healthy human individuals. Assay used: immunoSEQ multiplex PCR; TCRdb lists only in-frame clones, some missing. The data hold 2.5 million or so clones, with approximately 94% observed a single time. Sequencing was carried out using naive CD4+ T cells sorted from blood. As for subset: CD45RA+ positively selected. Receptor source: a man aged 18 to 29 in good health.

Notes on this clone: Other DNA sequences in the sample encode the same CDR3. The CDR3 reads CASSSPGQSTDTQYF. The DNA of the CDR3 is TGCGCCAGCAGCTCTCCGGGACAGAGCACAGATACGCAGTATTTT. This chain links TRBV5-1 with TRBJ2-3, with 7 bases matching TRBD1. The V and J ends lost 3 bases and 0 bases, in that order; junction bases with no gene match: 4. In germline, CDR1 is SGHRS, CDR2 YFSETQ. This CDR3 has 15 amino acids.

As for this clone: At one boundary the junction diverges from the germline segment, which might be a read error. This chain uses TRBV7-7 with TRBJ2-5; D not certain. Germline CDR1 SSHAT, CDR2 FNYEAQ (reference sequence). The CDR3 contains 14 residues. CDR3 residues: CASSLDVRKETQYF. DNA for the CDR3: TGTGCTAGCAGCTTAGACGTCAGAAAAGAGACCCAGTACTTC. The entire variable domain, with the rest obtained from reference TRBV7-7 and TRBJ2-5, is as follows: GAGVSQSPRYKVTKRGQDVTLRCDPISSHATLYWYQQALGQGPEFLTYFNYEAQPDKSGLPSDRFSAERPEGSISTLTIQRTEQRDSAMYRCASSLDVRKETQYFGPGTRLLVL.

The chain combines TRBV18 with TRBJ1-1; TRBD1 is a possible D gene (5 bases). The germline V gene encodes CDR1 KGHSH and CDR2 LQKENI. The V end lost 3 bases, the J end lost 1 base, and 15 bases lay between the germline ends. The length of the CDR3 is 16 residues. The CDR3 region is CASSPPSGTENTEAFF. Written as DNA, the CDR3 is TGTGCCAGCTCACCTCCTTCTGGGACTGAGAACACTGAAGCTTTCTTT.

The chain combines TRBV18 with TRBJ1-1; the D gene is possibly TRBD1 (6 bases). The germline CDR1 and CDR2 sequences are KGHSH and LQKENI. V was shortened by 7 bases and J by 0 bases, with 9 bases between the two germline ends. The CDR3 runs 13 residues. CDR3 region: CASLGGLNTEAFF. The DNA of the CDR3 is TGTGCCAGCTTAGGGGGTTTGAACACTGAAGCTTTCTTT.

DNA for the CDR3: TGTGCCAGCAGCGGAGGGACAGGTCTTTATCAGCCCCAGCATTTT. Protein product: CASSGGTGLYQPQHF. The rearrangement uses TRBV9 and TRBJ1-5; 8 bases match TRBD1. V trimming: 3 bases; J trimming: 5 bases; junction bases outside the gene matches: 7. Germline V gene sequence: CDR1 SGDLS, CDR2 YYNGEE. This CDR3 has 15 amino acids.

Only one count was recorded for this clone. The chain joins TRBV11-1 to TRBJ2-3; D is possibly TRBD1 (6 bases). The CDR3 is made up of 17 amino acids. CDR1 is SGHAT and CDR2 is FQDESV in the germline V gene (reference sequence). V lost 1 base and J 5 bases, leaving 19 bases between the germline ends. In DNA form, the CDR3 reads TGTGCCAGCAGCTTAGACGATAGGCGTTGGGGACAAGATACGCAGTATTTT. As protein: CASSLDDRRWGQDTQYF.

The gene calls are TRBV9 and TRBJ1-1; 7 nucleotides match TRBD1. Unmatched junction bases numbered 8, after V lost 0 bases and J lost 6 bases. The germline V gene has CDR1 SGDLS and CDR2 YYNGEE. The CDR3 consists of 15 residues. CDR3 in amino acids: CASSVDSGGISEAFF. DNA of the CDR3: TGTGCCAGCAGCGTAGATTCAGGGGGGATATCTGAAGCTTTCTTT.

V is TRBV6-4 and J is TRBJ2-7, with D possibly matching TRBD1 (5 bases). V was pared by 3 bases and J by 1 base, with 13 bases between. Germline V CDR1 and CDR2: MRHNA, SNTAGT. The CDR3 totals 15 residues. The CDR3 sequence is CASSEEAGMSYEQYF. The CDR3 region has the DNA TGTGCCAGCAGTGAAGAGGCAGGGATGTCCTACGAGCAGTACTTC.

The V gene is TRBV30, the J gene TRBJ2-5; TRBD2 agrees at 11 bases. The CDR3 consists of 14 residues. Trimming took 2 bases from V and 6 from J; bases not matched to a gene: 5. Germline CDR1 is GTSNPN and CDR2 is SVGIG (reference sequence). The CDR3 reads CAWSPGTSGQTQYF. CDR3 bases: TGTGCCTGGAGTCCTGGGACTAGCGGCCAGACCCAGTACTTC.

The rearrangement links TRBV19 to TRBJ2-1; D gene unclear. Germline V lookup: CDR1 LNHDA, CDR2 SQIVND (reference sequence). The CDR3 consists of 15 residues. The V end lost 3 bases, the J end lost 6 bases, and 15 bases lay between the germline ends. CDR3 sequence (DNA): TGTGCCAGTAGTATCTTGGGCAAAACCCTCAATGAGCAGTTCTTC. This sequence encodes CASSILGKTLNEQFF. The full variable domain, in which reference TRBV19 and TRBJ2-1 provide the parts outside the CDR3, is DGGITQSPKYLFRKEGQNVTLSCEQNLNHDAMYWYRQDPGQGLRLIYYSQIVNDFQKGDIAEGYSVSREKKESFPLTVTSAQKNPTAFYLCASSILGKTLNEQFFGPGTRLTVL.

The CDR3 nucleotides are TGTGCCAGCAGCCTAGACGGCTTCAATTCACCCCTCCACTTT. Its protein is CASSLDGFNSPLHF. V is TRBV9 and J is TRBJ1-6; no clear D. Per the germline V gene, CDR1 is SGDLS and CDR2 is YYNGEE. CDR3 length: 14 amino acids. V was pared by 4 bases and J by 7 bases, with 12 bases between.

The sample holds one count of this clone. V is TRBV19 and J is TRBJ1-4; 8 bases match TRBD1. The trim removed 5 bases at V and 10 bases at J, leaving 12 bases unmatched. CDR3 length equals 15 residues. CDR1 and CDR2 from the germline V gene are LNHDA and SQIVND (reference sequence). CDR3 nucleotides: TGTGCCAGTAGTCTCGACAGGGGCAGCGTTGCAAAACTGTTTTTT. It yields the protein CASSLDRGSVAKLFF.

A remark on this clone: Other DNA sequences in the same sample also yield this CDR3. The J gene is TRBJ1-6, the V gene TRBV18; a weak D match, TRBD1 (6 bases). The V gene's germline CDR1 is KGHSH and CDR2 LQKENI. With 3 bases removed from V and 10 bases from J, the gap between germline ends came to 10 bases. The CDR3 spans 13 residues. Written as DNA, the CDR3 is TGTGCCAGCTCACCGGGGGCTGGCTCACCCCTCCACTTT. Translated: CASSPGAGSPLHF.

This rearrangement joins TRBV5-4 to TRBJ2-2; D perhaps matches TRBD2 (6 bases). Trimming took 2 bases from V and 7 from J, leaving 15 bases between them. CDR1 SGHNT and CDR2 YYREEE come from the germline V gene (reference sequence). The CDR3 sequence is 15 residues long. CDR3 residues: CASSLYGAGGGELFF. The CDR3 coding sequence is TGTGCCAGCAGCTTATACGGGGCCGGGGGCGGGGAGCTGTTTTTT.

Only one count was recorded for this clone. The rearrangement links TRBV6-1 to TRBJ2-7, with TRBD2 matching over 8 bases. The CDR3 covers 17 residues. Germline-derived CDR1 and CDR2 are MNHNS and SASEGT. J lost 4 bases, V lost 1 base, and 12 bases had no gene match. DNA for the CDR3: TGTGCCAGCAGTGAAGTGGGTTCGGGACTAGATCGTTACGAGCAGTACTTC. This codes for CASSEVGSGLDRYEQYF.

J is TRBJ2-7 and V is TRBV25-1; possibly TRBD1 for D (7 bases). The V end lost 6 bases, the J end lost 3 bases, and 18 bases lay between the germline ends. This CDR3 comprises 15 residues. CDR1 and CDR2 from the germline V gene are MGHDK and SYGVNS. The CDR3 reads CASSFSGDRIYEQYF. The CDR3 DNA follows: TGTGCCAGCAGCTTCTCGGGGGACAGAATCTACGAGCAGTACTTC.

V and J are TRBV6-1 and TRBJ2-2; 7 positions agree with TRBD1. The CDR3 runs to 15 residues. Germline V gene data show CDR1 as MNHNS and CDR2 as SASEGT. Losses at the gene ends were 6 bases for V and 0 bases for J; bases not matched to a gene: 4. CDR3 sequence reads: CASRPGQSNTGELFF. The CDR3 nucleotides read TGTGCCAGCAGGCCGGGACAGTCGAACACCGGGGAGCTGTTTTTT.